These T cell receptor beta chains were read from a single sample in a study of blood T cell repertoires in COVID-19. Only in-frame clones appear in the TCRdb table, and some are missing; sequencing was by immunoSEQ multiplex PCR. This table holds 250,000 to 300,000 clones, roughly 87% found once. Sequenced material: peripheral blood. All receptors derive from a woman aged 50 to 65 who had recovered from COVID-19. The CDR3 runs from the conserved cysteine through the conserved F or W. A D gene is named only where the DNA matches it firmly. Only part of the rows carry a size: once, few, many, or a class if the clone is expanded.

CDR3nt: TGCGCCAGCAGCTTCGGACAGGGTCTTGCCGAGCAGTACTTC
CDR3aa: CASSFGQGLAEQYF
d_gene: TRBD1
v_gene: TRBV5-1
j_gene: TRBJ2-7
len: 14
abundance: .

CDR3nt: TGTGCCAGCAGCTCGGACGGGGAATTGGTCGCTGAAGCTTTCTTT
CDR3aa: CASSSDGELVAEAFF
d_gene: .
v_gene: TRBV13
j_gene: TRBJ1-1
len: 15
abundance: .

CDR3nt: TGTGCCACCAGCAGAGGAGGCGGGGGGACTAGCACAGATACGCAGTATTTT
CDR3aa: CATSRGGGGTSTDTQYF
d_gene: TRBD2
v_gene: TRBV15
j_gene: TRBJ2-3
len: 17
abundance: once

CDR3nt: TGTGCCATCAGTGAGTCGACAGACCCCTGGGGCGAGCAGTACTTC
CDR3aa: CAISESTDPWGEQYF
d_gene: .
v_gene: TRBV10-3
j_gene: TRBJ2-7
len: 15
abundance: .

CDR3nt: TGCGCCAGCAGCGCCAAGCGCGGCGAGCAGTACTTC
CDR3aa: CASSAKRGEQYF
d_gene: .
v_gene: TRBV5-1
j_gene: TRBJ2-7
len: 12
abundance: .

CDR3nt: TGTGCCAGCAGCTTTTCACAGGGTCAGGATGGCTACACCTTC
CDR3aa: CASSFSQGQDGYTF
d_gene: .
v_gene: TRBV11-2
j_gene: TRBJ1-2
len: 14
abundance: .

CDR3nt: TGTGCCAGCTCCGAGGCTTTGGGGCAGCAGTACTTC
CDR3aa: CASSEALGQQYF
d_gene: .
v_gene: TRBV18
j_gene: TRBJ2-7
len: 12
abundance: .

CDR3nt: TGTGCCAGTAAGGAAAGGCAGGGTGACACTGAAGCTTTCTTT
CDR3aa: CASKERQGDTEAFF
d_gene: .
v_gene: TRBV19
j_gene: TRBJ1-1
len: 14
abundance: once

CDR3nt: TGTGCCAGTAACCCGACAGGGGGCACTGAAGCTTTCTTT
CDR3aa: CASNPTGGTEAFF
d_gene: TRBD1
v_gene: TRBV19
j_gene: TRBJ1-1
len: 13
abundance: .

CDR3nt: TGTGCCAGCAGTTTCACGCCGGGACTAGCGGGGGGGCGGAACACCGGGGAGCTGTTTTTT
CDR3aa: CASSFTPGLAGGRNTGELFF
d_gene: TRBD2
v_gene: TRBV27
j_gene: TRBJ2-2
len: 20
abundance: .

CDR3nt: TGCGCCAGCAGCCAAGATTGGGGGGGCTCTGGCTACACCTTC
CDR3aa: CASSQDWGGSGYTF
d_gene: .
v_gene: TRBV4-1
j_gene: TRBJ1-2
len: 14
abundance: .

CDR3nt: TGTGCCAGCAGCTCCAGGGGGGTCGGGGGCCGAGACACCATATATTTT
CDR3aa: CASSSRGVGGRDTIYF
d_gene: TRBD1
v_gene: TRBV7-6
j_gene: TRBJ1-3
len: 16
abundance: .

CDR3nt: TGTGCCAGCAGCCAAGAAGCAGGGGGCTACACTGAAGCTTTCTTT
CDR3aa: CASSQEAGGYTEAFF
d_gene: TRBD1
v_gene: TRBV14
j_gene: TRBJ1-1
len: 15
abundance: .

CDR3nt: TGTGCCAGCAGGCTGACAGGGGGCTTGGCCAAAAACATTCAGTACTTC
CDR3aa: CASRLTGGLAKNIQYF
d_gene: TRBD1
v_gene: TRBV7-2
j_gene: TRBJ2-4
len: 16
abundance: .

CDR3nt: TGTGCCAGCAGTTACACTGGGAGCTCCTATAATTCACCCCTCCACTTT
CDR3aa: CASSYTGSSYNSPLHF
d_gene: .
v_gene: TRBV6-2/TRBV6-3
j_gene: TRBJ1-6
len: 16
abundance: .

CDR3nt: TGTGCCAGCAATAGGGACAGTCCGATCCAGTACTTC
CDR3aa: CASNRDSPIQYF
d_gene: TRBD1
v_gene: TRBV12-3/TRBV12-4
j_gene: TRBJ2-5
len: 12
abundance: .

CDR3nt: TGCAGCGTTGGGGCGGAGGGGCCTGACGAGCAGTACTTC
CDR3aa: CSVGAEGPDEQYF
d_gene: .
v_gene: TRBV29-1
j_gene: TRBJ2-7
len: 13
abundance: .

CDR3nt: TGTGCCAGTTGCTTTGTTGCGGCCGGGGGAAATGAGCAGTTCTTC
CDR3aa: CASCFVAAGGNEQFF
d_gene: .
v_gene: TRBV4-2
j_gene: TRBJ2-1
len: 15
abundance: .

CDR3nt: TGTGCCTGGAGGAAACAGGGGGCGAGGGGGACTGAAGCTTTCTTT
CDR3aa: CAWRKQGARGTEAFF
d_gene: TRBD1
v_gene: TRBV30
j_gene: TRBJ1-1
len: 15
abundance: .

CDR3nt: TGTGCCAGCAGTGGGGACTCCCACGAGCAGTACTTC
CDR3aa: CASSGDSHEQYF
d_gene: .
v_gene: TRBV2
j_gene: TRBJ2-7
len: 12
abundance: few

CDR3nt: TGCGCCAGCAGCGCAATTGCAGGAGCGGGGATCTATGGGCAGTACTTC
CDR3aa: CASSAIAGAGIYGQYF
d_gene: TRBD2
v_gene: TRBV5-1
j_gene: TRBJ2-7
len: 16
abundance: .

CDR3nt: TGTGCCAGCAGCTACAGGACAGGGAGGACCGGGGAGCTGTTTTTT
CDR3aa: CASSYRTGRTGELFF
d_gene: TRBD1
v_gene: TRBV11-1
j_gene: TRBJ2-2
len: 15
abundance: many

CDR3nt: TGTGCCAGCAGTTCAGGGACTAGCAAATACGAGCAGTACTTC
CDR3aa: CASSSGTSKYEQYF
d_gene: TRBD2
v_gene: TRBV28
j_gene: TRBJ2-7
len: 14
abundance: few

CDR3nt: TGTGCCAGCAGCGTTAACAGGGTTGGGACAGACACCGGGGAGCTGTTTTTT
CDR3aa: CASSVNRVGTDTGELFF
d_gene: TRBD1
v_gene: TRBV9
j_gene: TRBJ2-2
len: 17
abundance: .

CDR3nt: TGTGCCAGCAGTTTGGTTTGGGGGGGACCCATGAACACTGAAGCTTTCTTT
CDR3aa: CASSLVWGGPMNTEAFF
d_gene: .
v_gene: TRBV7-2
j_gene: TRBJ1-1
len: 17
abundance: once

CDR3nt: TGTGCCAGTAGCATCCAGGGGAACTATGGCTACACCTTC
CDR3aa: CASSIQGNYGYTF
d_gene: .
v_gene: TRBV19
j_gene: TRBJ1-2
len: 13
abundance: .

CDR3nt: TGTGCCAGCAGCCCTTTAAGCGCGTGCTCTAATAGCACAGATACGCAGTATTTT
CDR3aa: CASSPLSACSNSTDTQYF
d_gene: .
v_gene: TRBV3-1/TRBV3-2
j_gene: TRBJ2-3
len: 18
abundance: .

CDR3nt: TGTGCCAGCAGCTCCGACAGGGGAGCCTACAATGAGCAGTTCTTC
CDR3aa: CASSSDRGAYNEQFF
d_gene: TRBD1
v_gene: TRBV7-6
j_gene: TRBJ2-1
len: 15
abundance: .

CDR3nt: TGTGCCAGCAGTACCCGGGGGTCTGTAGCCTCCTACAATGAGCAGTTCTTC
CDR3aa: CASSTRGSVASYNEQFF
d_gene: .
v_gene: TRBV6-2/TRBV6-3
j_gene: TRBJ2-1
len: 17
abundance: .

CDR3nt: TGTGCCAGCAGTGACGCGGGAGTTAGGAACAATGAGCAGTTCTTC
CDR3aa: CASSDAGVRNNEQFF
d_gene: TRBD2
v_gene: TRBV2
j_gene: TRBJ2-1
len: 15
abundance: .

CDR3nt: TGTGCCAGCAGCTTAGGGCTGGGCCCCTACAATGAGCAGTTCTTC
CDR3aa: CASSLGLGPYNEQFF
d_gene: .
v_gene: TRBV11-1
j_gene: TRBJ2-1
len: 15
abundance: .

CDR3nt: TGCAGTGCTAGTCGGGGGATCAATGAGCAGTTCTTC
CDR3aa: CSASRGINEQFF
d_gene: .
v_gene: TRBV20-1
j_gene: TRBJ2-1
len: 12
abundance: .

CDR3nt: TGTGCCAGCAGTCTCGGACAGACCAATTCACCCCTCCACTTT
CDR3aa: CASSLGQTNSPLHF
d_gene: .
v_gene: TRBV6-5
j_gene: TRBJ1-6
len: 14
abundance: .

CDR3nt: TGCGCCAGCAGTGTCCAGCGGGGGTACCAAGAGACCCAGTACTTC
CDR3aa: CASSVQRGYQETQYF
d_gene: TRBD2
v_gene: TRBV10-1
j_gene: TRBJ2-5
len: 15
abundance: .

CDR3nt: TGTGCCAGCAGCGCCCCCAGGGGGCGAGGCGTTTATAATGAGCAGTTCTTC
CDR3aa: CASSAPRGRGVYNEQFF
d_gene: TRBD1
v_gene: TRBV9
j_gene: TRBJ2-1
len: 17
abundance: once

CDR3nt: TGTGCCAGCAGCAAACGGACTAGCGGTACAGCCAGAGCCTACGAGCAGTACTTC
CDR3aa: CASSKRTSGTARAYEQYF
d_gene: TRBD2
v_gene: TRBV3-1/TRBV3-2
j_gene: TRBJ2-7
len: 18
abundance: .

CDR3nt: TGTGCCAGCAGCAAAGGTCAGGCGAACACCGGGGAGCTGTTTTTT
CDR3aa: CASSKGQANTGELFF
d_gene: .
v_gene: TRBV7-8
j_gene: TRBJ2-2
len: 15
abundance: once

CDR3nt: TGTGCCAGCAGCCCCGCTCCGGGTTACTACGAGCAGTACTTC
CDR3aa: CASSPAPGYYEQYF
d_gene: .
v_gene: TRBV2
j_gene: TRBJ2-7
len: 14
abundance: few

CDR3nt: TGTGCCAGCAACGTCACGGGTTCCGAGCAGTACTTC
CDR3aa: CASNVTGSEQYF
d_gene: .
v_gene: TRBV11-2
j_gene: TRBJ2-7
len: 12
abundance: .

CDR3nt: TGTGCCAGCTCACAAAGGGACAGAATAAGCACAGATACGCAGTATTTT
CDR3aa: CASSQRDRISTDTQYF
d_gene: TRBD1
v_gene: TRBV18
j_gene: TRBJ2-3
len: 16
abundance: .

CDR3nt: TGTGCCAGCAGCTTCCCCCCCGGTACGGGGTGGACCTACGAGCAGTACTTC
CDR3aa: CASSFPPGTGWTYEQYF
d_gene: .
v_gene: TRBV7-9
j_gene: TRBJ2-7
len: 17
abundance: few

CDR3nt: TGTGCCAGCAGCCAAGCCCCTTCCTACGAGCAGTACTTC
CDR3aa: CASSQAPSYEQYF
d_gene: .
v_gene: TRBV3-1/TRBV3-2
j_gene: TRBJ2-7
len: 13
abundance: .

CDR3nt: TGTGCCAGCAGGGGGACAGGGTCGGGCTCTGGAAACACCATATATTTT
CDR3aa: CASRGTGSGSGNTIYF
d_gene: TRBD1
v_gene: TRBV27
j_gene: TRBJ1-3
len: 16
abundance: .

CDR3nt: TGTGCCAGCAGGACACAGGGGTCAGGTCAGCCCCAGCATTTT
CDR3aa: CASRTQGSGQPQHF
d_gene: TRBD1
v_gene: TRBV6-5
j_gene: TRBJ1-5
len: 14
abundance: .

CDR3nt: TGTGCCAGTAGGTCTCCAGGGGGCTACACCTTC
CDR3aa: CASRSPGGYTF
d_gene: .
v_gene: TRBV19
j_gene: TRBJ1-2
len: 11
abundance: .

CDR3nt: TGTGCCAGCTCACAAGGACAGGAGAACACTGAAGCTTTCTTT
CDR3aa: CASSQGQENTEAFF
d_gene: TRBD1
v_gene: TRBV18
j_gene: TRBJ1-1
len: 14
abundance: .

CDR3nt: TGTGCCAGCAGCGTAGGGCTAGCGGGAGGGCACCAAGAGACCCAGTACTTC
CDR3aa: CASSVGLAGGHQETQYF
d_gene: TRBD2
v_gene: TRBV9
j_gene: TRBJ2-5
len: 17
abundance: .

CDR3nt: TGCGCCAGCAGCCAATGGTGGGGGACAGGATCCTTTAATTACGAGCAGTACTTC
CDR3aa: CASSQWWGTGSFNYEQYF
d_gene: TRBD1
v_gene: TRBV4-3
j_gene: TRBJ2-7
len: 18
abundance: .